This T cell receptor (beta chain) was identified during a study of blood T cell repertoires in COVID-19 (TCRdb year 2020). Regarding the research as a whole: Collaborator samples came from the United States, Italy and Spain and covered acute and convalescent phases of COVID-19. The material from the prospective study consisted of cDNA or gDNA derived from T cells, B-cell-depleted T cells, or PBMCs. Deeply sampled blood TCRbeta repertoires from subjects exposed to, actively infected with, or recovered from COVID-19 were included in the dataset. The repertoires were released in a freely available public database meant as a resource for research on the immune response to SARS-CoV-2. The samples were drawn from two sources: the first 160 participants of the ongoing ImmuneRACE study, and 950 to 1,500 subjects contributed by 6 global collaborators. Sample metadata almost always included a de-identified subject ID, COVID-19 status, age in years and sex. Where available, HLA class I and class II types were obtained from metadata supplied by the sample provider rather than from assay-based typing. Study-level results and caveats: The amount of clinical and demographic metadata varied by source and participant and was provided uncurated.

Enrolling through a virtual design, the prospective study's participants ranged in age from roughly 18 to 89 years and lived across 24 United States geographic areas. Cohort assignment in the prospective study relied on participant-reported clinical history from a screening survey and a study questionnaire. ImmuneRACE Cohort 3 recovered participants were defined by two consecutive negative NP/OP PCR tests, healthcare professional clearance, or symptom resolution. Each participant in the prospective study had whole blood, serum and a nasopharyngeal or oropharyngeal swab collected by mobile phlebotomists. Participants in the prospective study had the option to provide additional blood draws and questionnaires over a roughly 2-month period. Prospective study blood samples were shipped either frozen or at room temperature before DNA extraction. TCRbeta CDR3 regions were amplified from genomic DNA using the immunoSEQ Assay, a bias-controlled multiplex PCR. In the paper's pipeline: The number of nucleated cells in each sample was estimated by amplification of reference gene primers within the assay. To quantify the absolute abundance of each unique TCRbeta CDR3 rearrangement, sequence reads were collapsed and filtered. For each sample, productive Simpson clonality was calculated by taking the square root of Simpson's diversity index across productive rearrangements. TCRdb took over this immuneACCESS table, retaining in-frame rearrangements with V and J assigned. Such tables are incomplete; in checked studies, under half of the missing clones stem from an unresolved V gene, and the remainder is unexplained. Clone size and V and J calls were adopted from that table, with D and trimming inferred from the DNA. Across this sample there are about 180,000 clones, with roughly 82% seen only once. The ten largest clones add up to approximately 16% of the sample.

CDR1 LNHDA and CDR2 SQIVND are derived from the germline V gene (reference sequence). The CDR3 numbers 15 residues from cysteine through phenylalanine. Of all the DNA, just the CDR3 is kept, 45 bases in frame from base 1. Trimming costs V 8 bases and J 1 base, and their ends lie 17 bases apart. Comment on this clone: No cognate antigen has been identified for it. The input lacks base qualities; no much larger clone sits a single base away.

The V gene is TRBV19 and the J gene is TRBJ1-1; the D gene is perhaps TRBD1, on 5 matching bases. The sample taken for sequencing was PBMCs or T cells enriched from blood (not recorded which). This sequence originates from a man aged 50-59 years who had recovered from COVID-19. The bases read TGTGCCAGTCGCCTTTCGGGGACTCGGAACACTGAAGCTTTCTTT. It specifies CASRLSGTRNTEAFF.